This T cell receptor beta chain was obtained from a study of shared clonotypes between healthy human individuals. On the study more broadly: For every donor, three CD4 naive, three CD4 memory, two CD8 naive and one CD8 memory plates were used. Study results and caveats: Investigators collected only blood, and repertoires in tissues likely differ.

Trimming stripped 4 bases from V and 2 bases from J, with 11 bases between. Germline assignment: CDR1 LGHNA and CDR2 YSLEER. This CDR3 spans 15 amino acids. To note about this clone: What it recognizes is unknown.

Generated by immunoSEQ multiplex PCR, the TCRdb table keeps only in-frame clones and is missing some. The table lists more than 2 million clones, roughly 96% of them singletons. V is TRBV4-3 and J is TRBJ2-2; possibly TRBD1 for D (6 bases). The source material was naive CD4+ T cells sorted from blood. The subset was: CD45RA+ positively selected. The source of this sequence is a man aged 18-30 years in good health. The CDR3 here is CASSRGQLNTGELFF. In DNA form, the CDR3 reads TGCGCCAGCAGCCGCGGACAGTTAAACACCGGGGAGCTGTTTTTT.